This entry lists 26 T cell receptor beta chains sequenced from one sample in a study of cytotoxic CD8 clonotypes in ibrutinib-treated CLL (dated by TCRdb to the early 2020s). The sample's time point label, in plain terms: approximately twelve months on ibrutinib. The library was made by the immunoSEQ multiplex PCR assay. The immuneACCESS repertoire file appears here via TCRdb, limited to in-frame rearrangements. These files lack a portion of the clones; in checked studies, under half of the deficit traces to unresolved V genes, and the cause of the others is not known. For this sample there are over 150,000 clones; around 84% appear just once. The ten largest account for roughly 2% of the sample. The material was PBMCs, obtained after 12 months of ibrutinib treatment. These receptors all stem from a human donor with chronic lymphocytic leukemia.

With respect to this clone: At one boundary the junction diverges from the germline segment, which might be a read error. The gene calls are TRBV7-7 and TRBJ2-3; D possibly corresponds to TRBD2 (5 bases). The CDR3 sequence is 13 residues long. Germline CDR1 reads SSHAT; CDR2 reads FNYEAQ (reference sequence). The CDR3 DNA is TGTGCTAGCAGCCCCCGGGGTCCAGATACGCAGTATTTT. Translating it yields CASSPRGPDTQYF.

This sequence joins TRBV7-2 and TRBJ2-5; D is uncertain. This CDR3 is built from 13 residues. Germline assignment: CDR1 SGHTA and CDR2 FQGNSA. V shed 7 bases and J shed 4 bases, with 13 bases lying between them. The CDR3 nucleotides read TGTGCCAGCACCTGGCGGTCGGGAGAGACCCAGTACTTC. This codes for CASTWRSGETQYF.

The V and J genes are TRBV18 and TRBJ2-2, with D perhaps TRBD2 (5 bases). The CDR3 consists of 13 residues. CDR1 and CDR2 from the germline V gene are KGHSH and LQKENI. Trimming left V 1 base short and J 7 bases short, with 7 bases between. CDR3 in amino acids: CASSPLRDGELFF. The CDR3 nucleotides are TGTGCCAGCTCACCACTCCGGGACGGGGAGCTGTTTTTT.

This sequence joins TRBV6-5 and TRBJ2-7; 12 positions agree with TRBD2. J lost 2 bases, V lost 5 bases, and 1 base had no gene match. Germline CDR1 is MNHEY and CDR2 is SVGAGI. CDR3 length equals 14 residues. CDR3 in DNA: TGTGCCAGCAGTACTAGCGGGGGGACCTACGAGCAGTACTTC. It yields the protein CASSTSGGTYEQYF.

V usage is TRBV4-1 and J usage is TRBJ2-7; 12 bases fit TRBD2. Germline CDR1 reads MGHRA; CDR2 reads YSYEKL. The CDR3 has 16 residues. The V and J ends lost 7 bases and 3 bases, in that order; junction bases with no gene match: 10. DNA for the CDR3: TGCGCCAGCACCCGACTAGCGGGAGTAGGTAGCTACGAGCAGTACTTC. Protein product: CASTRLAGVGSYEQYF.

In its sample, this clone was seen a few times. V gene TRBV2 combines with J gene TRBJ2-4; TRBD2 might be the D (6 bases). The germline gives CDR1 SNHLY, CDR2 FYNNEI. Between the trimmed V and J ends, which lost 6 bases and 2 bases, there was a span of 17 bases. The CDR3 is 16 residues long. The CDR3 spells CASRGLQGLTKNIQYF. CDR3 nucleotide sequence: TGTGCCAGCAGGGGACTCCAGGGCTTGACCAAAAACATTCAGTACTTC.

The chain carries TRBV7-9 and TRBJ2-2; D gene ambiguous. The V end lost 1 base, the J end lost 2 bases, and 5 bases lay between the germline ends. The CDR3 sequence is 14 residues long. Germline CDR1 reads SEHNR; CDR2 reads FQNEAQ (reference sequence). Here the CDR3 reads CASSLVVNTGELFF. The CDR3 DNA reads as TGTGCCAGCAGCTTAGTAGTAAACACCGGGGAGCTGTTTTTT.

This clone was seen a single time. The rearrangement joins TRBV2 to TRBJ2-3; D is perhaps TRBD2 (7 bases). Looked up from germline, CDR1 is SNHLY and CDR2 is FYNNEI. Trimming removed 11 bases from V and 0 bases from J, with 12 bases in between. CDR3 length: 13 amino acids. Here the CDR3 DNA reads TGTGCCGGGAGGGGGGTGAGCACAGATACGCAGTATTTT. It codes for CAGRGVSTDTQYF. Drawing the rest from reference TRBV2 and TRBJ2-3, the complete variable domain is EPEVTQTPSHQVTQMGQEVILRCVPISNHLYFYWYRQILGQKVEFLVSFYNNEISEKSEIFDDQFSVERPDGSNFTLKIRSTKLEDSAMYFCAGRGVSTDTQYFGPGTRLTVL.

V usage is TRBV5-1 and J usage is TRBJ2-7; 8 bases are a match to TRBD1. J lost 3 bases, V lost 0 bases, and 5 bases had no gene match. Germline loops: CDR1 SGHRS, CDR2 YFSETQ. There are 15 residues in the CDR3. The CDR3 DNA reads TGCGCCAGCAGCTTGGGGACAGGGTTGGTCTACGAGCAGTACTTC. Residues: CASSLGTGLVYEQYF.

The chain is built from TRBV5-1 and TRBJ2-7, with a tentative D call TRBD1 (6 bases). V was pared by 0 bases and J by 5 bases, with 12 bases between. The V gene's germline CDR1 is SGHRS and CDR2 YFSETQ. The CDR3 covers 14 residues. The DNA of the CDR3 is TGCGCCAGCAGCTTGGCGGCCAGGGGCAACGAGCAGTACTTC. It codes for CASSLAARGNEQYF.

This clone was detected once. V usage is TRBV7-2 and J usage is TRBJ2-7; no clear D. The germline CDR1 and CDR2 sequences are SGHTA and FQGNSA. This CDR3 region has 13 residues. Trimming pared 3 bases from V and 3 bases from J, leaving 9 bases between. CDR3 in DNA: TGTGCCAGCAGCTTTTATTCCCACTACGAGCAGTACTTC. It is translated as CASSFYSHYEQYF.

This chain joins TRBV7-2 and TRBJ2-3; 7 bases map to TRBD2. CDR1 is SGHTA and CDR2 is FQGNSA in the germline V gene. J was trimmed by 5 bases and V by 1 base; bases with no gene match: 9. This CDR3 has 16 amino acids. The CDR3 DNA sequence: TGTGCCAGCAGCTTAGGACTAGCCTCCATGAAAGATACGCAGTATTTT. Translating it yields CASSLGLASMKDTQYF. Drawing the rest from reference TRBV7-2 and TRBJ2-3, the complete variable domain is GAGVSQSPSNKVTEKGKDVELRCDPISGHTALYWYRQSLGQGLEFLIYFQGNSAPDKSGLPSDRFSAERTGGSVSTLTIQRTQQEDSAVYLCASSLGLASMKDTQYFGPGTRLTVL.

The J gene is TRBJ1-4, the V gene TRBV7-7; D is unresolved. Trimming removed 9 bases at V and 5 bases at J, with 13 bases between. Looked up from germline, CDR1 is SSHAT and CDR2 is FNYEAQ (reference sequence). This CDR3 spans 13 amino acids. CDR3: CASSRVGNEKLFF. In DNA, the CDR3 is TGTGCCAGTTCGAGGGTGGGAAATGAAAAACTGTTTTTT.

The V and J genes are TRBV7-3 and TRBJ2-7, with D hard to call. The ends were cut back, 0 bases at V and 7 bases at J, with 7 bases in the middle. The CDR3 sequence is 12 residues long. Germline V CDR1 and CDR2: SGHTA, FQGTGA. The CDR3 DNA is TGTGCCAGCAGCTTAACCCCTGGGGAGCAGTACTTC. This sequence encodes CASSLTPGEQYF.

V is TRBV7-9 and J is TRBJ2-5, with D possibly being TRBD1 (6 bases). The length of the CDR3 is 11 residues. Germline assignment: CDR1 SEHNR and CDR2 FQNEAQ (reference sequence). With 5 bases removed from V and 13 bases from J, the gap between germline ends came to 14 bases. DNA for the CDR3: TGTGCCAGCAGCATCGACAGGATGGGGTACTTC. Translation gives CASSIDRMGYF.

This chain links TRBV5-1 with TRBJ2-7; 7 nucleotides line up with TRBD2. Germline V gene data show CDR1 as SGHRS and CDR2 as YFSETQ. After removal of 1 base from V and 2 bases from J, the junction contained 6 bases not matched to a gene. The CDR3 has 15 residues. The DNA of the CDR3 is TGCGCCAGCAGCTTGTTAGCGGGCCACACCTACGAGCAGTACTTC. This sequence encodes CASSLLAGHTYEQYF.

The CDR3 here is CASRHAGTGANVLTF. The CDR3 DNA sequence: TGTGCCAGCAGACACGCGGGGACTGGGGCCAACGTCCTGACTTTC. This chain links TRBV28 with TRBJ2-6; a possible D gene is TRBD2 (6 bases). CDR3 length equals 15 residues. Germline CDR1 is MDHEN and CDR2 is SYDVKM. V gave up 6 bases and J gave up 2 bases, with 11 bases separating them. Filled out from reference TRBV28 and TRBJ2-6, the complete variable domain reads DVKVTQSSRYLVKRTGEKVFLECVQDMDHENMFWYRQDPGLGLRLIYFSYDVKMKEKGDIPEGYSVSREKKERFSLILESASTNQTSMYLCASRHAGTGANVLTFGAGSRLTVL.

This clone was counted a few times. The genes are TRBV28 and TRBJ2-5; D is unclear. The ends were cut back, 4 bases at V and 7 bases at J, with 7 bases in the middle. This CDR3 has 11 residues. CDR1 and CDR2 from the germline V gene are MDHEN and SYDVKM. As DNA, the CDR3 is TGTGCCAGCAGTTCCGAAGGGACCCAGTACTTC. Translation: CASSSEGTQYF.

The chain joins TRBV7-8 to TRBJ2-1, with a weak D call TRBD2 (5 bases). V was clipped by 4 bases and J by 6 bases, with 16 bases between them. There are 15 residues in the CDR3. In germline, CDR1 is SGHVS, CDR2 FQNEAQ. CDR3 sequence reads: CASSSGSTRGNEQFF. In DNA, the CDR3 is TGTGCCAGCAGCTCCGGGTCGACCCGGGGCAATGAGCAGTTCTTC.

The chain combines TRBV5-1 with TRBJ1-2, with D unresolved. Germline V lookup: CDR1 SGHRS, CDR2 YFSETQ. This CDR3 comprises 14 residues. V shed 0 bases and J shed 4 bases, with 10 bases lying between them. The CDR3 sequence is CASSLGTEIYGYTF. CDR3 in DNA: TGCGCCAGCAGCTTGGGGACGGAAATCTATGGCTACACCTTC.

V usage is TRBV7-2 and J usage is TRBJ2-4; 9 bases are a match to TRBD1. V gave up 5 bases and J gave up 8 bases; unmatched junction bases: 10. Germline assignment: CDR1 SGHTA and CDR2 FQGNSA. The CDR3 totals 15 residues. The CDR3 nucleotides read TGTGCCAGCAGCCCAGCCCGACAGGGGGGGGACATTCAGTACTTC. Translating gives CASSPARQGGDIQYF. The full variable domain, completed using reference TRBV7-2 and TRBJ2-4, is GAGVSQSPSNKVTEKGKDVELRCDPISGHTALYWYRQSLGQGLEFLIYFQGNSAPDKSGLPSDRFSAERTGGSVSTLTIQRTQQEDSAVYLCASSPARQGGDIQYFGAGTRLSVL.

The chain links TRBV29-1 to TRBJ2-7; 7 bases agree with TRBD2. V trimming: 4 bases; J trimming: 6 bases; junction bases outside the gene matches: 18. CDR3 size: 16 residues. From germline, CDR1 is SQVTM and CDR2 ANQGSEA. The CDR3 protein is CSVVMLGRQGGPEQYF. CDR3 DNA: TGCAGCGTTGTAATGCTTGGTCGGCAGGGAGGGCCCGAGCAGTACTTC.

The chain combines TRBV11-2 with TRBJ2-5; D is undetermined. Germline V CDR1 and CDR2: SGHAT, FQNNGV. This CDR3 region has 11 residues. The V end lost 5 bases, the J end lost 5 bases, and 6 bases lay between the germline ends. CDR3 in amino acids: CASSLTETQYF. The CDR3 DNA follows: TGTGCCAGCAGCCTAACGGAGACCCAGTACTTC.

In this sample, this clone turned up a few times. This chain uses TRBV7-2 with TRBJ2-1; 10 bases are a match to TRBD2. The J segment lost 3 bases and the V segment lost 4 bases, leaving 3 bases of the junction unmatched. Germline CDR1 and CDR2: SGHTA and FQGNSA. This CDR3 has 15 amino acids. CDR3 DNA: TGTGCCAGCAGCTCAACTAGCGGGGTCTACAATGAGCAGTTCTTC. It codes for CASSSTSGVYNEQFF.

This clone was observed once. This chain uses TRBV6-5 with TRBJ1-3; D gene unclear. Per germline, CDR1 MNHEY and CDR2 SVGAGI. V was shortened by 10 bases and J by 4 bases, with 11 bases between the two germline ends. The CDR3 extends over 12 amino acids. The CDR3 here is CATTDPGNTIYF. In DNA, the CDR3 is TGTGCCACAACGGACCCCGGAAACACCATATATTTT.

Written as DNA, the CDR3 is TGTGCCAGCAGCCGCCTAGGGACTAGCGGCTACGAGCAGTACTTC. This codes for CASSRLGTSGYEQYF. The V gene is TRBV28, the J gene TRBJ2-7; 11 bases are shared with TRBD2. Germline assignment: CDR1 MDHEN and CDR2 SYDVKM. The CDR3 length is 15 residues. After removal of 6 bases from V and 3 bases from J, the junction contained 7 bases not matched to a gene.